This T cell receptor (beta chain) was sequenced during a study of blood T cells in healthy people across ages. The study's findings and limits: Both naive CD4+ cell counts and diversity were greater in long-lived donors than in aged donors.

PCR was performed a second time for about 7 to 11 cycles using a sample-barcoded 5' primer and a J-beta primer mix. TCRdb reprocessed the 5' RACE reads via MiXCR and lists one record per CDR3 protein. The repertoire holds around 2 million distinct CDR3 sequences, roughly 43% seen once, with 20% to 25% in the top ten. Note on this clonotype: Its antigen is not known.

Russia was home to the donors, healthy Caucasian individuals aged about 6 to 90. V trimming: 0 bases; J trimming: 1 base; junction bases outside the gene matches: 8. CDR1 and CDR2 (germline): SGDLS, YYNGEE. CDR3 length equals 18 residues. The specimen was blood. This chain connects TRBV9 to TRBJ2-1, with 9 bases matching TRBD2. The clonotype was recovered from a human donor in good health. The CDR3 loop reads CASSVGGSGGLSYNEQFF. The CDR3 DNA reads as TGTGCCAGCAGCGTAGGTGGTAGCGGGGGACTATCCTACAATGAGCAGTTCTTC.